These 20 T cell receptor beta chains came from one sample sequenced in a study of blood T cell repertoires in COVID-19. The repertoire was sequenced with immunoSEQ multiplex PCR; TCRdb's copy has only in-frame clones and lacks some. The sample holds about 80,000 clones; around 88% are singletons and the top ten take less than 9%. The specimen sequenced was peripheral blood. These receptors all come from a woman older than 75 with acute or convalescent COVID-19.

The chain combines TRBV5-1 with TRBJ2-7; D possibly corresponds to TRBD2 (6 bases). The V gene's germline CDR1 is SGHRS and CDR2 YFSETQ. The CDR3 loop spans 15 amino acids. V shed 0 bases and J shed 5 bases, with 15 bases lying between them. The CDR3: CASSLATSPRHEQYF. The CDR3 DNA follows: TGCGCCAGCAGCTTGGCCACTAGCCCCCGTCACGAGCAGTACTTC.

This clone was counted between two and nine times. V is TRBV27 and J is TRBJ2-2, with 14 bases identical to TRBD2. V gave up 6 bases and J gave up 2 bases; unmatched junction bases: 5. The germline V gene encodes CDR1 MNHEY and CDR2 SMNVEV (reference sequence). The CDR3 is made up of 17 amino acids. CDR3 nucleotide sequence: TGTGCCAGCAGACGACTAGCGGGGGGGCCAAACACCGGGGAGCTGTTTTTT. Residues: CASRRLAGGPNTGELFF.

This clone was detected only once. CDR3 nucleotide sequence: TGTGCCAGCAGCCTGTTCGGGGGAGGTAACACCGGGGAGCTGTTTTTT. It translates to CASSLFGGGNTGELFF. V usage is TRBV7-2 and J usage is TRBJ2-2; perhaps TRBD2 as D (6 bases). The CDR3 is 16 amino acids. CDR1 SGHTA and CDR2 FQGNSA come from the germline V gene. With 5 bases removed from V and 2 bases from J, the gap between germline ends came to 15 bases.

V gene TRBV6-4 combines with J gene TRBJ1-2; TRBD1 is a possible D gene (5 bases). V was pared by 0 bases and J by 3 bases, with 8 bases between. CDR1 is MRHNA, CDR2 SNTAGT, per germline. The CDR3 length is 14 residues. DNA of the CDR3: TGTGCCAGCAGTGACTCGACCAGGGACTATGGCTACACCTTC. Protein: CASSDSTRDYGYTF.

The rearrangement links TRBV30 to TRBJ2-7; the match to TRBD1 covers 7 bases. Looked up from germline, CDR1 is GTSNPN and CDR2 is SVGIG (reference sequence). With 4 bases clipped from V and 3 bases from J, the junction kept 6 bases outside the gene matches. The CDR3 length is 13 residues. The CDR3 spells CAWTRDSNYEQYF. Written as DNA, the CDR3 is TGTGCCTGGACCAGGGACAGCAACTACGAGCAGTACTTC.

The CDR3 reads CASSQVATSYEQYF. The CDR3 DNA reads TGTGCCAGCAGCCAAGTAGCGACCTCCTACGAGCAGTACTTC. J is TRBJ2-7 and V is TRBV3-1 (or the pseudogene TRBV3-2); tentative D call: TRBD2 (5 bases). The V and J ends lost 1 base and 0 bases respectively, with 7 bases between them. Germline V gene sequence: CDR1 LGHDT, CDR2 YNNKEL (reference sequence). CDR3 length: 14 residues.

The V call is TRBV13, the J call TRBJ2-3, with D unresolved. Between the trimmed V and J ends, which lost 0 bases and 9 bases, there was a span of 7 bases. CDR3 length: 12 amino acids. Germline lookup yields CDR1 PRHDT and CDR2 FYEKMQ (reference sequence). This CDR3 reads CASSLGRGTQYF. The CDR3 bases are TGTGCCAGCAGCTTAGGCCGAGGCACGCAGTATTTT.

This clone occurred a few times. This chain uses TRBV5-8 with TRBJ2-1; D not certain. Germline V CDR1 and CDR2: SGHTS, YDEGEE. V shed 7 bases and J shed 0 bases, with 20 bases lying between them. The CDR3 has 17 residues. The CDR3 loop reads CASPTLRRTPSYNEQFF. For the CDR3, the DNA is TGTGCCAGCCCTACTCTTCGGAGAACTCCCTCCTACAATGAGCAGTTCTTC.

The V and J genes are TRBV7-8 and TRBJ2-2, with D perhaps matching TRBD1 (6 bases). V was clipped by 3 bases and J by 1 base, with 12 bases between them. CDR1 is SGHVS and CDR2 is FQNEAQ in the germline V gene. The CDR3 has 16 residues. Here the CDR3 reads CASSFRAQGNTGELFF. CDR3 DNA sequence: TGTGCCAGCAGCTTTCGGGCACAGGGGAACACCGGGGAGCTGTTTTTT.

The CDR3 protein is CARSLPGQLNYGYTF. The CDR3 DNA reads TGTGCCAGAAGCCTCCCGGGACAGCTTAACTATGGCTACACCTTC. This rearrangement joins TRBV5-3 to TRBJ1-2, with 7 bases matching TRBD1. TRBV5-3 belongs to the ORF category, with a function that is uncertain. This CDR3 has 15 residues. Trimming removed 4 bases from V and 1 base from J; junction bases left unmatched: 7.

This rearrangement joins TRBV29-1 to TRBJ1-1, with 10 bases fitting TRBD1. The J segment lost 7 bases and the V segment lost 5 bases, leaving 4 bases of the junction unmatched. This CDR3 has 12 residues. Looked up from germline, CDR1 is SQVTM and CDR2 is ANQGSEA. CDR3 nucleotide sequence: TGCAGCGTTCGGACAGGGGGGGTTGAAGCTTTCTTT. This codes for CSVRTGGVEAFF.

The V call is TRBV2, the J call TRBJ2-7; TRBD2 is a possible D gene (6 bases). With 4 bases removed from V and 4 bases from J, the gap between germline ends came to 11 bases. CDR1 is SNHLY and CDR2 is FYNNEI in the germline V gene. CDR3 length: 13 residues. Written as DNA, the CDR3 is TGTGCCAGCAGTGGGGGTAGCGGATACGAGCAGTACTTC. Translating gives CASSGGSGYEQYF.

J is TRBJ2-1 and V is TRBV11-3, with 13 bases matching TRBD2. V lost 5 bases to trimming and J lost 12 bases; unmatched junction nucleotides: 10. This CDR3 is built from 15 residues. Germline CDR1 SGHNT, CDR2 YENEEA. The CDR3 protein is CASSRSLAGGGVQFF. As DNA, the CDR3 is TGTGCCAGCAGCAGGTCACTAGCGGGAGGGGGGGTGCAGTTCTTC.

This sequence joins TRBV7-2 and TRBJ1-2, with a weak D call TRBD1 (5 bases). This CDR3 region has 14 residues. Deletions cut 1 base from V and 8 bases from J, with 14 bases between. CDR1 and CDR2 from the germline V gene are SGHTA and FQGNSA. The CDR3: CASSLGFRVSGYTF. In DNA, the CDR3 is TGTGCCAGCAGCTTAGGGTTCAGGGTGAGCGGCTACACCTTC.

V is TRBV5-4 and J is TRBJ2-1; TRBD1 aligns across 9 bases. CDR3 length equals 13 residues. Per the germline V gene, CDR1 is SGHNT and CDR2 is YYREEE (reference sequence). J was trimmed by 9 bases and V by 5 bases; bases with no gene match: 6. The CDR3 region has the DNA TGTGCCAGCAGTCCCGGGACAGGGATTGAGCAGTTCTTC. Translated: CASSPGTGIEQFF.

J is TRBJ2-7 and V is TRBV18; D is undetermined. The CDR3 has 13 residues. V lost 3 bases, J lost 2 bases, and 8 bases lay in between. Germline V CDR1 and CDR2: KGHSH, LQKENI. As DNA, the CDR3 is TGTGCCAGCTCACCGGGCCAAACCTACGAGCAGTACTTC. Translated, it gives CASSPGQTYEQYF.

This clone occurred once. The chain employs TRBV7-9 and TRBJ2-5, with D perhaps TRBD2 (6 bases). The CDR3 sequence is 15 residues long. Germline V CDR1 and CDR2: SEHNR, FQNEAQ (reference sequence). V dropped 3 bases and J dropped 5 bases, with 16 bases sitting between them. CDR3 amino acids: CASSFTSLASETQYF. The CDR3, as DNA: TGTGCCAGCAGCTTTACCTCCCTAGCGAGCGAGACCCAGTACTTC.

The rearrangement uses TRBV18 and TRBJ1-2; unclear D gene. CDR1 and CDR2 from the germline V gene are KGHSH and LQKENI. With 6 bases removed from V and 8 bases from J, the gap between germline ends came to 19 bases. This CDR3 comprises 14 residues. The CDR3 DNA reads as TGTGCCAGCTCTCCTCAAAAGGAGGTTCGGGGCTACACCTTC. It specifies CASSPQKEVRGYTF.

V is TRBV7-2 and J is TRBJ2-1; 14 nucleotides agree with TRBD2. V shed 4 bases and J 8 bases; nucleotides not matched to a gene: 4. The CDR3 is made up of 15 amino acids. Germline loops: CDR1 SGHTA, CDR2 FQGNSA. The CDR3 nucleotides are TGTGCCAGCAGCTCGCGGACTAGCGGGGGGCATGAGCAGTTCTTC. Translating gives CASSSRTSGGHEQFF.

The chain uses TRBV11-2 and TRBJ2-3, with 8 bases lining up with TRBD1. The germline CDR1 and CDR2 sequences are SGHAT and FQNNGV. Trimming cost V 5 bases and J 1 base; bases outside gene matches: 5. The CDR3 extends over 15 amino acids. The CDR3 DNA reads TGTGCCAGCAGCCCACAGACAGGGGGCACAGATACGCAGTATTTT. Amino acid sequence: CASSPQTGGTDTQYF.